The clone carrying this TCR beta chain came up a few times. Trimming shortened V by 4 bases and J by 1 base, and 10 bases separated the two germline ends. CDR3 size: 14 residues. The germline gives CDR1 MNHEY, CDR2 SVGAGI. The data originate from a study of cytomegalovirus exposure and HLA in healthy donors. The PCR employed 60 Vbeta primers together with 13 Jbeta primers. Clones were sequenced by immunoSEQ multiplex PCR, and TCRdb holds only the in-frame ones, with some missing. The table lists under 130,000 clones, approximately 16% of them singletons. V usage is TRBV6-5 and J usage is TRBJ1-1; D gene uncertain. This sequence originates from a female donor in good health and CMV-seronegative. Sample: PBMCs. CDR3 DNA: TGTGCCAGCAGTTCCGCGACGGGGAACACTGAAGCTTTCTTT. Encoded protein: CASSSATGNTEAFF.